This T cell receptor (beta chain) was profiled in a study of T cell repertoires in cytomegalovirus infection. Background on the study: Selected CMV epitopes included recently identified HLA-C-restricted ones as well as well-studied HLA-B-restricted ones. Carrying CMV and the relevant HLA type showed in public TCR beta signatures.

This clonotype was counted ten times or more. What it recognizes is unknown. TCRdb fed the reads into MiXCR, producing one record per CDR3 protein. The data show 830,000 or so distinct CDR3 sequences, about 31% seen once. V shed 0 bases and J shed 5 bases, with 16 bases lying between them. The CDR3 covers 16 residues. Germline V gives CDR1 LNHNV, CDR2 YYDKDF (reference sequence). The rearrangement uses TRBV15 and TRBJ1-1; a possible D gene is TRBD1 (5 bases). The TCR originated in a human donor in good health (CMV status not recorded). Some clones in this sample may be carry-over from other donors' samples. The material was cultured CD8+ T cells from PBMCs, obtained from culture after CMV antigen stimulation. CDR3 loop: CATSRDLSPGGTEAFF. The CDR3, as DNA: TGTGCCACCAGCAGAGATTTAAGTCCGGGGGGAACTGAAGCTTTCTTT.